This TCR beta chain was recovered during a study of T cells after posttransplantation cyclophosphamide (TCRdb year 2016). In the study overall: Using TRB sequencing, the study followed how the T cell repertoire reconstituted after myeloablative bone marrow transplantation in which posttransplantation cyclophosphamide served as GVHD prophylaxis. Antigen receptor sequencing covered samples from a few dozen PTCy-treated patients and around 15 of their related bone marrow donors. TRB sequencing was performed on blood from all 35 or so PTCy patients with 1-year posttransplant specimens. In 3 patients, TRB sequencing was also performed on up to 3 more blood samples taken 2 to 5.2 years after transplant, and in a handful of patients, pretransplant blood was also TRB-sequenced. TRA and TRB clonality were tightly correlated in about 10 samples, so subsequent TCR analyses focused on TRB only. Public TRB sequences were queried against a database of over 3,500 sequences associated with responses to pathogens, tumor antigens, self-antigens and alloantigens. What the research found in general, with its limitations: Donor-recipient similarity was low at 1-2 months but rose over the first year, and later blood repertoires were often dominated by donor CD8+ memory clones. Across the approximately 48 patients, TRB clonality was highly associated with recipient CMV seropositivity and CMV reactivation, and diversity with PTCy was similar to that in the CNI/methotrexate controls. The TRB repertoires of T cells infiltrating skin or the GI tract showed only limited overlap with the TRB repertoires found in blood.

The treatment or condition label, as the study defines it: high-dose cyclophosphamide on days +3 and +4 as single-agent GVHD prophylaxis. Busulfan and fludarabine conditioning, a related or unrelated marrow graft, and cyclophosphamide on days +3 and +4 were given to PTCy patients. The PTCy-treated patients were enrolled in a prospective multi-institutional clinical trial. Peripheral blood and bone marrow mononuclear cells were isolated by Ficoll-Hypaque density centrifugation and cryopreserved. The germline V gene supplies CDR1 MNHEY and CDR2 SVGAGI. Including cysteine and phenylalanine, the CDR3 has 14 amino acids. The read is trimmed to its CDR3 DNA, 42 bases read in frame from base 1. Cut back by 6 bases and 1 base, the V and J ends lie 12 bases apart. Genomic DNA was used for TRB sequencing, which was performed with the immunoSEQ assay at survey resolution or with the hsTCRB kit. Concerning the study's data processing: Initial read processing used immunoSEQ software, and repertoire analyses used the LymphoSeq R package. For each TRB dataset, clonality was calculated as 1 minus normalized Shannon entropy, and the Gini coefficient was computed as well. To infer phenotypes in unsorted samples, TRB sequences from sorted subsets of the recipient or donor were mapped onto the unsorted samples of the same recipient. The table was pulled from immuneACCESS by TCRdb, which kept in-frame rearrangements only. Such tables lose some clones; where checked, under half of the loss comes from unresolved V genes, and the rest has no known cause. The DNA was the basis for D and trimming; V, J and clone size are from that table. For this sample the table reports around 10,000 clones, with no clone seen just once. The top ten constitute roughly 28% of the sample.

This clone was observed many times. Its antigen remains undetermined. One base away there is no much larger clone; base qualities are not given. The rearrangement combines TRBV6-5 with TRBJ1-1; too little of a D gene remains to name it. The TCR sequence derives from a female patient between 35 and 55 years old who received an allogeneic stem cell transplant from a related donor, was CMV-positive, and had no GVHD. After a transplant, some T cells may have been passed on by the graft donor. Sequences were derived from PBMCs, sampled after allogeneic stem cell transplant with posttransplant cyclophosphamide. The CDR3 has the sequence CASRASPTNTEAFF. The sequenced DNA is TGTGCCAGCAGGGCAAGTCCCACGAACACTGAAGCTTTCTTT.